The clone carrying this T cell receptor beta chain has just one count. This record comes from a study of T cell changes during pregnancy in multiple sclerosis. Here immunoSEQ multiplex PCR was the method, and the copy in TCRdb shows in-frame clones only, minus some. This sample has fewer than 50,000 clones; 94% occur once, and the top ten carry around 0.34%. This TCR derives from a female donor with multiple sclerosis, enrolled in a pregnancy study. The sequences come from CD4+ T cells from peripheral blood mononuclear cells, collected in the third trimester of pregnancy.

CDR3 amino acids: CASSIYRSSSYEQYF. The DNA of the CDR3 is TGTGCCAGTAGTATCTATCGTAGCTCCTCCTACGAGCAGTACTTC. The chain uses TRBV19 and TRBJ2-7, with D hard to call. The ends were cut back, 3 bases at V and 0 bases at J, with 12 bases in the middle. Per the germline V gene, CDR1 is LNHDA and CDR2 is SQIVND (reference sequence). The CDR3 covers 15 residues.